These T cell receptor beta chains were read from a single sample in a study of CD8 T cells in ankylosing spondylitis. TCRdb itself ran the 5' RACE reads through MiXCR, one entry per CDR3 protein. This table has 300,000 to 400,000 distinct CDR3 sequences, about 15% appearing once. Sequencing was performed on blood, either unsorted or a sorted T cell fraction (not recorded which). Receptors were obtained from a male donor with ankylosing spondylitis or in good health (not recorded which). The CDR3 runs from the conserved cysteine through the conserved F or W. Each record gives: clone size, V gene, D gene, J gene, CDR3 DNA, CDR3 protein. A D gene is named only where the DNA matches it firmly. The size field is filled for only some rows; it gives once, few, many or a size class.

abundance: NA; v_gene: TRBV19; d_gene: TRBD2; j_gene: TRBJ2-7; CDR3nt: TGTGCCAGTAGCGGACTGGGACTAGCGGGATACGAGCAGTACTTC; CDR3aa: CASSGLGLAGYEQYF
abundance: many; v_gene: TRBV29-1; d_gene: NA; j_gene: TRBJ1-1; CDR3nt: TGCAGCGTTGGAGTGAACACTGAAGCTTTCTTT; CDR3aa: CSVGVNTEAFF
abundance: few; v_gene: TRBV20-1; d_gene: TRBD2; j_gene: TRBJ2-4; CDR3nt: TGCAGTGCTAGAGCTAGCGGGAGGGGATTCGAAAACATTCAGTACTTC; CDR3aa: CSARASGRGFENIQYF
abundance: many; v_gene: TRBV7-9; d_gene: NA; j_gene: TRBJ2-4; CDR3nt: TGTGCCAGCAGCTTAGCAGGTACGGACATTCAGTACTTC; CDR3aa: CASSLAGTDIQYF
abundance: few; v_gene: TRBV4-1; d_gene: NA; j_gene: TRBJ1-1; CDR3nt: TGCGCCAGCAGCCAAGGGCTACAAGAGAAAGCTTTCTTT; CDR3aa: CASSQGLQEKAFF
abundance: few; v_gene: TRBV5-1; d_gene: NA; j_gene: TRBJ1-1; CDR3nt: TGCGCCAGCAGGGTGTTATTGAACACTGAAGCTTTCTTT; CDR3aa: CASRVLLNTEAFF
abundance: NA; v_gene: TRBV4-1; d_gene: NA; j_gene: TRBJ2-5; CDR3nt: TGCGCCAGCAGCCAGCAGACGAGACAAGAGACCCAGTACTTC; CDR3aa: CASSQQTRQETQYF
abundance: many; v_gene: TRBV3-1; d_gene: NA; j_gene: TRBJ2-3; CDR3nt: TGTGCCAGCAGCCAAGTAGGCCCACTCAGCCCAGATACGCAGTATTTT; CDR3aa: CASSQVGPLSPDTQYF
abundance: many; v_gene: TRBV7-9; d_gene: NA; j_gene: TRBJ2-3; CDR3nt: TGTGCCAGCAGCTCCGTGGATACGCAGTATTTT; CDR3aa: CASSSVDTQYF
abundance: NA; v_gene: TRBV6-1; d_gene: NA; j_gene: TRBJ1-1; CDR3nt: TGTGCCAGCAGTACCAACACCGGCACTGAAGCTTTCTTT; CDR3aa: CASSTNTGTEAFF
abundance: few; v_gene: TRBV12-3/TRBV12-4; d_gene: NA; j_gene: TRBJ1-5; CDR3nt: TGTGCCAGCAGTTTATCTGGGAATGGTCAGCCCCAGCATTTT; CDR3aa: CASSLSGNGQPQHF
abundance: NA; v_gene: TRBV6-1; d_gene: NA; j_gene: TRBJ2-7; CDR3nt: TGTGCCAGCAGTGAAAATTTTGACGAGCAGTACTTC; CDR3aa: CASSENFDEQYF
abundance: NA; v_gene: TRBV18; d_gene: TRBD2; j_gene: TRBJ2-7; CDR3nt: TGTGCCAGCTCTCCCCCTGTAGGTAGCGGGAGATCCTACGAGCAGTACTTC; CDR3aa: CASSPPVGSGRSYEQYF
abundance: few; v_gene: TRBV7-6; d_gene: TRBD2; j_gene: TRBJ2-5; CDR3nt: TGTGCCAGCAGTCCGAATAGCGGGGGCTTGGAGACCCAGTACTTC; CDR3aa: CASSPNSGGLETQYF
abundance: NA; v_gene: TRBV3-1; d_gene: NA; j_gene: TRBJ2-3; CDR3nt: TGTGCCAGCAGCCAAGGGTTGTCGGGAGATACGCAGTATTTT; CDR3aa: CASSQGLSGDTQYF
abundance: NA; v_gene: TRBV12-3/TRBV12-4; d_gene: TRBD2; j_gene: TRBJ2-3; CDR3nt: TGTGCCAGCAGCCCCGGACTAGCGGGGCCAGATACGCAGTATTTT; CDR3aa: CASSPGLAGPDTQYF
abundance: few; v_gene: TRBV5-1; d_gene: NA; j_gene: TRBJ2-1; CDR3nt: TGCGCCAGCAGCTTGGAGCAGCTCAATGAGCAGTTCTTC; CDR3aa: CASSLEQLNEQFF
abundance: few; v_gene: TRBV10-3; d_gene: TRBD1; j_gene: TRBJ1-5; CDR3nt: TGTGCCATCAGTGTGGGGACAGGGGGACAGCCCCAGCATTTT; CDR3aa: CAISVGTGGQPQHF
abundance: NA; v_gene: TRBV5-1; d_gene: NA; j_gene: TRBJ2-2; CDR3nt: TGCGCCAGCAGCTTGGGGACAAGTACCGGGGAGCTGTTTTTT; CDR3aa: CASSLGTSTGELFF
abundance: NA; v_gene: TRBV5-6; d_gene: NA; j_gene: TRBJ1-5; CDR3nt: TGTGCCAGCAGCTTGGCCAAAAGTGGGCCCCAGCATTTT; CDR3aa: CASSLAKSGPQHF
abundance: NA; v_gene: TRBV7-9; d_gene: TRBD1; j_gene: TRBJ2-7; CDR3nt: TGTGCCAGCAGCTCCTCCCGACAGGGACCTTCCTACGAGCAGTACTTC; CDR3aa: CASSSSRQGPSYEQYF
abundance: NA; v_gene: TRBV4-2; d_gene: NA; j_gene: TRBJ2-3; CDR3nt: TGTGCCAGCAGCCGCCAGCCTGGAGGGAGAACAGATACGCAGTATTTT; CDR3aa: CASSRQPGGRTDTQYF
abundance: few; v_gene: TRBV6-1; d_gene: NA; j_gene: TRBJ2-2; CDR3nt: TGTGCCAGTCGTCGGGGGACGAACACCGGGGAGCTGTTTTTT; CDR3aa: CASRRGTNTGELFF
abundance: few; v_gene: TRBV7-8; d_gene: TRBD2; j_gene: TRBJ2-1; CDR3nt: TGTGCCAGCAGCTTAGCAGGAGTAGGGACTAGCGCCTCGGGGGGGCAGTTCTTC; CDR3aa: CASSLAGVGTSASGGQFF
abundance: few; v_gene: TRBV29-1; d_gene: TRBD1; j_gene: TRBJ2-1; CDR3nt: TGCAGCGGCCAGGACAGGGGTCGCAATGAGCAGTTCTTC; CDR3aa: CSGQDRGRNEQFF
abundance: NA; v_gene: TRBV29-1; d_gene: TRBD1; j_gene: TRBJ2-7; CDR3nt: TGCAGCGTTGATGGGGGACAGGGAACCGAGCAGTACTTC; CDR3aa: CSVDGGQGTEQYF
abundance: NA; v_gene: TRBV5-1; d_gene: TRBD1; j_gene: TRBJ2-7; CDR3nt: TGCGCCAGCAGCTCCGACGGACAGGGCAAGGGGGGCTACGAGCAGTACTTC; CDR3aa: CASSSDGQGKGGYEQYF
abundance: NA; v_gene: TRBV5-1; d_gene: NA; j_gene: TRBJ2-1; CDR3nt: TGCGCCAGCAGCGGGGGGAAAGGAGAGCAGTTCTTC; CDR3aa: CASSGGKGEQFF
abundance: NA; v_gene: TRBV5-1; d_gene: TRBD1; j_gene: TRBJ2-1; CDR3nt: TGCGCCAGCCACCCTGGGACAGAACCCAATGAGCAGTTCTTC; CDR3aa: CASHPGTEPNEQFF
abundance: NA; v_gene: TRBV12-3/TRBV12-4; d_gene: TRBD2; j_gene: TRBJ2-2; CDR3nt: TGTGCCAGCAGTTTAGGGAGTGGCGGGAGGGCCACCGGGGAGCTGTTTTTT; CDR3aa: CASSLGSGGRATGELFF
abundance: few; v_gene: TRBV5-1; d_gene: NA; j_gene: TRBJ1-1; CDR3nt: TGCGCCAGCAGCTTGCAGGCGCAGAACACTGAAGCTTTCTTT; CDR3aa: CASSLQAQNTEAFF
abundance: few; v_gene: TRBV29-1; d_gene: NA; j_gene: TRBJ2-3; CDR3nt: TGCAGCGTTCCGGCAGGAATTACAGATACGCAGTATTTT; CDR3aa: CSVPAGITDTQYF
abundance: few; v_gene: TRBV28; d_gene: TRBD1; j_gene: TRBJ1-2; CDR3nt: TGTGCCAGCACTCAGGGGGCCCGGGGTGGCTACACCTTC; CDR3aa: CASTQGARGGYTF
abundance: few; v_gene: TRBV10-2; d_gene: NA; j_gene: TRBJ1-4; CDR3nt: TGCGCCAGCGGGATTCAAGAGGGAAGTGAAAAACTGTTTTTT; CDR3aa: CASGIQEGSEKLFF
abundance: few; v_gene: TRBV12-3/TRBV12-4; d_gene: TRBD1; j_gene: TRBJ2-1; CDR3nt: TGTGCCAGCAGTATCGGGACAGGGGTTTATGAGCAGTTCTTC; CDR3aa: CASSIGTGVYEQFF
abundance: few; v_gene: TRBV5-1; d_gene: TRBD2; j_gene: TRBJ2-7; CDR3nt: TGCGCCAGCAGTTCGGGGACTAGCGGGCCTACCGGCTACGAGCAGTACTTC; CDR3aa: CASSSGTSGPTGYEQYF
abundance: few; v_gene: TRBV4-1; d_gene: NA; j_gene: TRBJ1-3; CDR3nt: TGCGCCAGCAGCCAAGAAGAGCTCCTCTCTGGAAACACCATATATTTT; CDR3aa: CASSQEELLSGNTIYF
abundance: few; v_gene: TRBV20-1; d_gene: TRBD1; j_gene: TRBJ1-5; CDR3nt: TGCAGTGCAAGGACAGGGGGACAGCTCCAGCATTTT; CDR3aa: CSARTGGQLQHF
abundance: few; v_gene: TRBV6-5; d_gene: TRBD1; j_gene: TRBJ2-7; CDR3nt: TGTGCCAGCAGTTACTCCTGGGACAGGCCCTACGAGCAGTACTTC; CDR3aa: CASSYSWDRPYEQYF
abundance: few; v_gene: TRBV11-2; d_gene: NA; j_gene: TRBJ1-1; CDR3nt: TGTGCCAGCAGCTTAAGATATAGCACTGAAGCTTTCTTT; CDR3aa: CASSLRYSTEAFF
abundance: few; v_gene: TRBV6-1; d_gene: NA; j_gene: TRBJ1-5; CDR3nt: TGTGCCAGCAGTCCCCAGGGGCCTCAGAATCAGCCCCAGCATTTT; CDR3aa: CASSPQGPQNQPQHF
abundance: NA; v_gene: TRBV9; d_gene: NA; j_gene: TRBJ2-5; CDR3nt: TGTGCCAGCAGCGTTTCCTGGACAGCCCAAGAGACCCAGTACTTC; CDR3aa: CASSVSWTAQETQYF
abundance: many; v_gene: TRBV18; d_gene: TRBD1; j_gene: TRBJ2-5; CDR3nt: TGTGCCAGCTCACCTACTATGGGAAACAGGGGCGAAGAGACCCAGTACTTC; CDR3aa: CASSPTMGNRGEETQYF
abundance: NA; v_gene: TRBV27; d_gene: NA; j_gene: TRBJ1-2; CDR3nt: TGTGCCAGCAGTTTGGGCAGGACCAACTATGGCTACACCTTC; CDR3aa: CASSLGRTNYGYTF
abundance: many; v_gene: TRBV5-1; d_gene: NA; j_gene: TRBJ1-1; CDR3nt: TGCGCCAGCAACAACCGGGATATGAACACTGAAGCTTTCTTT; CDR3aa: CASNNRDMNTEAFF
abundance: few; v_gene: TRBV4-1; d_gene: NA; j_gene: TRBJ2-1; CDR3nt: TGCGCCAGCAGCCAAGGAACCGGATGGGGGTCCCCCCATGAGCAGTTCTTC; CDR3aa: CASSQGTGWGSPHEQFF
abundance: few; v_gene: TRBV12-3/TRBV12-4; d_gene: NA; j_gene: TRBJ1-2; CDR3nt: TGTGCCAGCAGTTTGGCGGGACGGAGTAACTATGGCTACACCTTC; CDR3aa: CASSLAGRSNYGYTF
abundance: few; v_gene: TRBV4-1; d_gene: NA; j_gene: TRBJ2-2; CDR3nt: TGCGCCAGCAGCCTGAGGACCGCTCCACCCGGGGAGCTGTTTTTT; CDR3aa: CASSLRTAPPGELFF